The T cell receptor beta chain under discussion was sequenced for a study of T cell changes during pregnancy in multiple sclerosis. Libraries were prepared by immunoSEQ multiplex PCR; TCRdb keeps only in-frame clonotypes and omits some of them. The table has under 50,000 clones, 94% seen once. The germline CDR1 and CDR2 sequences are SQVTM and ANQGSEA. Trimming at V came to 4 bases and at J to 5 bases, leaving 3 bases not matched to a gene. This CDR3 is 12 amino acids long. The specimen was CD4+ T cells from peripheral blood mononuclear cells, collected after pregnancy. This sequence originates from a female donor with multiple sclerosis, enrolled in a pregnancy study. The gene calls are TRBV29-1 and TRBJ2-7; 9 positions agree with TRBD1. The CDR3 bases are TGCAGCGTTGGTGGGACAGGGAACGAGCAGTACTTC. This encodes CSVGGTGNEQYF.